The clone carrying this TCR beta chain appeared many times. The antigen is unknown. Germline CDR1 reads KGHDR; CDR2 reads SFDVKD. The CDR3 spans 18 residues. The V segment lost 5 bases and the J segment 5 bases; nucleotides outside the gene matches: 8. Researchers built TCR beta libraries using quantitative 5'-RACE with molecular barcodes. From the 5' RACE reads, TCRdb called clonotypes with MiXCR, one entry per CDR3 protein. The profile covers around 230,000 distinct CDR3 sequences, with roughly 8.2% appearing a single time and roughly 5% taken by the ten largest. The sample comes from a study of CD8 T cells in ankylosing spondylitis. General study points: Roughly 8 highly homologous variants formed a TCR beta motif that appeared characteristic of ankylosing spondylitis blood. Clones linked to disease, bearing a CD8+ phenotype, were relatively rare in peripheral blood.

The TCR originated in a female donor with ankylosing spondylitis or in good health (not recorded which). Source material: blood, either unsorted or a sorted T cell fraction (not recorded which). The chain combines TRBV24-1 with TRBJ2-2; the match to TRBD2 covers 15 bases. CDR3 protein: CATSAWTSGRAGTGELFF. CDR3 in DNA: TGTGCCACCAGTGCCTGGACTAGCGGGAGGGCAGGTACCGGGGAGCTGTTTTTT.